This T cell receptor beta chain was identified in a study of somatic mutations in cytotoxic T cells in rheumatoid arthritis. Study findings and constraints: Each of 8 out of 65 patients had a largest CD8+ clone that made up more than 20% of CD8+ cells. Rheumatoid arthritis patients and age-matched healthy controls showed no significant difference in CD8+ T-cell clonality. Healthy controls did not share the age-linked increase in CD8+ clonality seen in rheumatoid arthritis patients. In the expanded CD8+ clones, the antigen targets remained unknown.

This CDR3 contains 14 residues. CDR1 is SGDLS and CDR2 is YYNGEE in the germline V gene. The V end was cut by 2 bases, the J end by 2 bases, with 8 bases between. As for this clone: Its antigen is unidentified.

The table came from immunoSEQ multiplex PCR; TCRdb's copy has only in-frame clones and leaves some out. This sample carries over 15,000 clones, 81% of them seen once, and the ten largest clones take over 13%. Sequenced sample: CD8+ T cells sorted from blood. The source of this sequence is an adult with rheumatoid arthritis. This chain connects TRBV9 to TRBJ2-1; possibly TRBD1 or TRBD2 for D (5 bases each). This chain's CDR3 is CASSVGTAYNEQFF. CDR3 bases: TGTGCCAGCAGCGTCGGGACCGCCTACAATGAGCAGTTCTTC.